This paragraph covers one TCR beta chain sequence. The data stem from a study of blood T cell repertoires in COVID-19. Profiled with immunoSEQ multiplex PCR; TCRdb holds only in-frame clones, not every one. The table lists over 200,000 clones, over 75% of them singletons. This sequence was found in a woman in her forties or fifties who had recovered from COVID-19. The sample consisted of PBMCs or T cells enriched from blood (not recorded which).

In DNA form, the CDR3 reads TGTGCCAGCAGCGTAGGATTTGTTCGGAGCGGGAGGTTTACAGATACGCAGTATTTT. This gives the protein CASSVGFVRSGRFTDTQYF. This chain links TRBV9 with TRBJ2-3, with 9 bases lining up with TRBD2. Losses at the gene ends were 0 bases for V and 3 bases for J; bases not matched to a gene: 14. Germline-derived CDR1 and CDR2 are SGDLS and YYNGEE. The length of the CDR3 is 19 residues.